Listed below are T cell receptor beta chains from one sample, sequenced in a study of OX40 agonist ivuxolimab in advanced cancers. TCRdb's copy holds only in-frame clones and misses some; the assay was immunoSEQ multiplex PCR. The sample contains tens of thousands of clones, roughly 78% of which appear only once. Material: CD4+ or CD8+ T cells sorted from blood, obtained in a trial of the OX40 agonist ivuxolimab. Source of these receptors: an adult with an advanced solid tumor such as melanoma, head and neck, liver or kidney cancer. Each CDR3 is given with its conserved first and last residue.

j_gene: TRBJ2-2; v_gene: TRBV9; CDR3aa: CASRRDRGNTGELFF
j_gene: TRBJ2-1; v_gene: TRBV5-4; CDR3aa: CASSLVDRGDNEQFF
j_gene: TRBJ1-1; v_gene: TRBV6-9; CDR3aa: CASRGSRDMNTEAFF
j_gene: TRBJ2-7; v_gene: TRBV5-1; CDR3aa: CASSLGRGSYEQYF
j_gene: TRBJ2-1; v_gene: TRBV7-2; CDR3aa: CASSASTAYNEQFF
j_gene: TRBJ2-7; v_gene: TRBV4-2; CDR3aa: CASSQGASGRHEQYF
j_gene: TRBJ1-1; v_gene: TRBV4-1; CDR3aa: CASSQGQGRMNTEAFF
j_gene: TRBJ1-2; v_gene: TRBV28; CDR3aa: CASRPNTFGYTF
j_gene: TRBJ2-2; v_gene: TRBV7-2; CDR3aa: CASSLVPTGELFF
j_gene: TRBJ2-5; v_gene: TRBV18; CDR3aa: CASSLFGQGKQKETQYF
j_gene: TRBJ1-4; v_gene: TRBV4-1; CDR3aa: CASSPEGRENEKLFF
j_gene: TRBJ2-7; v_gene: TRBV2; CDR3aa: CASTRGAPSYEQYF
j_gene: TRBJ2-5; v_gene: TRBV4-2; CDR3aa: CASSQASGGRETQYF
j_gene: TRBJ2-2; v_gene: TRBV7-9; CDR3aa: CASSLRVGWGTGELFF